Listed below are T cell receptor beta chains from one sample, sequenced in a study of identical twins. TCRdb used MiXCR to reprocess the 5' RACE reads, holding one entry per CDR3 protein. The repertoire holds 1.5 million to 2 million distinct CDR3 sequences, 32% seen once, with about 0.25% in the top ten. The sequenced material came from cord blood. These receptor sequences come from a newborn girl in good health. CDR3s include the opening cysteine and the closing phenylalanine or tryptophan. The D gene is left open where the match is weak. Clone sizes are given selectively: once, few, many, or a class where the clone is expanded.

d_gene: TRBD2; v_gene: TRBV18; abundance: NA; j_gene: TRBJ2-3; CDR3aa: CASSPLRLAGGIDTQYF; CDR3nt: TGTGCCAGCTCACCGCTAAGACTAGCGGGGGGGATCGATACGCAGTATTTT
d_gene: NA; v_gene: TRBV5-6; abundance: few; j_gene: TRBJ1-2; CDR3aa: CASSARDGPYGYTF; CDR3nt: TGTGCCAGCAGCGCCCGGGACGGACCCTATGGCTACACCTTC
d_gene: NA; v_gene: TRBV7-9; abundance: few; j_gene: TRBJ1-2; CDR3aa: CASSLLPRTVTLYGYTF; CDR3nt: TGTGCCAGCAGCTTACTTCCGAGGACAGTGACCTTGTATGGCTACACCTTC
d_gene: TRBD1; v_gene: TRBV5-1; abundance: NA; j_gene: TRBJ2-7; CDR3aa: CASSFRDRVDEQYF; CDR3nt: TGCGCCAGCAGCTTCCGGGACAGGGTGGACGAGCAGTACTTC
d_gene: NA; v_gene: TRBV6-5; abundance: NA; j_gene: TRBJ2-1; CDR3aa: CASSYSVLSWAYYNEQFF; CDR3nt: TGTGCCAGCAGTTACTCAGTCCTATCATGGGCGTATTACAATGAGCAGTTCTTC
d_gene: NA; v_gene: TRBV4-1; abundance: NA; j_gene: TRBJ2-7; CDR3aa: CASSQDQRSAYNEQYF; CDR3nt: TGCGCCAGCAGCCAAGATCAGCGTAGCGCTTACAATGAGCAGTACTTC
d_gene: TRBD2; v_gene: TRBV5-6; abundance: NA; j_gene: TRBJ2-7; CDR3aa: CASSLTLGTISSSYEQYF; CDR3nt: TGTGCCAGCAGCTTGACCCTGGGGACTATATCCTCTTCCTACGAGCAGTACTTC
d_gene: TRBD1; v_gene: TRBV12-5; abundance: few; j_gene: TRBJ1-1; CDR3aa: CASVPSGGTEAFF; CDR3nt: TGTGCTAGTGTCCCATCAGGGGGCACTGAAGCTTTCTTT
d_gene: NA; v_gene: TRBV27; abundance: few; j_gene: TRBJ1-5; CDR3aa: CASSFLGKGQPQHF; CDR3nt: TGTGCCAGCAGTTTCCTGGGCAAAGGGCAGCCCCAGCATTTT
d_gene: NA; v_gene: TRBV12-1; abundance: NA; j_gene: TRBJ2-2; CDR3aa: CASSFSAGGANTGELFF; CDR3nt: TGTGCCAGCAGCTTTTCCGCAGGGGGCGCAAACACCGGGGAGCTGTTTTTT
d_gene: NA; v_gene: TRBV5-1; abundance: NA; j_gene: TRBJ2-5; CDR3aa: CASSLRRGSIQETQYF; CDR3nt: TGCGCCAGCAGCTTGAGGAGGGGTTCAATTCAAGAGACCCAGTACTTC
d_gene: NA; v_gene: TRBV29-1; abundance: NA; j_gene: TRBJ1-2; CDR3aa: CSVTNGLPYGYTF; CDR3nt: TGCAGCGTCACTAATGGGTTGCCCTATGGCTACACCTTC
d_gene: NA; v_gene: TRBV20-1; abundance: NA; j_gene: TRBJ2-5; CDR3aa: CSAPNPPRAAQYF; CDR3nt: TGCAGTGCTCCGAACCCACCAAGAGCGGCCCAGTACTTC
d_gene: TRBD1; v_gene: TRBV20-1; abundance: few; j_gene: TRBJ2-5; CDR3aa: CSATPRGETQYF; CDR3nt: TGCAGTGCTACCCCCAGGGGGGAGACCCAGTACTTC
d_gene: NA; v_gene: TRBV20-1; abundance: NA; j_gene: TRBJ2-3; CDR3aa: CSARAPDTQYF; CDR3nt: TGCAGTGCTAGGGCCCCAGATACGCAGTATTTT
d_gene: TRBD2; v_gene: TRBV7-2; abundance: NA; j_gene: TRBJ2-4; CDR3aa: CASSLEGIWGGPKNIQYF; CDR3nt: TGTGCCAGCAGCTTAGAGGGAATTTGGGGGGGTCCCAAAAACATTCAGTACTTC
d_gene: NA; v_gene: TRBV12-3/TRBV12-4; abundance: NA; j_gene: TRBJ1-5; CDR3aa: CASSLHRSPQHF; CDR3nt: TGTGCCAGCAGCCTACATAGATCGCCCCAGCATTTT
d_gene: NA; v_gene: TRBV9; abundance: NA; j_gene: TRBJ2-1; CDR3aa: CASSPLSVQQFF; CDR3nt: TGTGCCAGCAGCCCGCTTTCGGTACAGCAGTTCTTC
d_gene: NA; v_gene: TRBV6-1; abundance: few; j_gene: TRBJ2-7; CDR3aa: CASTPDQGFSYEQYF; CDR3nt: TGTGCCAGCACCCCCGACCAAGGATTTTCCTACGAGCAGTACTTC
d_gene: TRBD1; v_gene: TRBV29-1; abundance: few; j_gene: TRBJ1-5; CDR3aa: CSVHLGTGANQPQHF; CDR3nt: TGCAGCGTTCACCTGGGGACAGGGGCTAATCAGCCCCAGCATTTT
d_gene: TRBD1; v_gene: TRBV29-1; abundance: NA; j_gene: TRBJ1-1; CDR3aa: CSVADRGWDAFF; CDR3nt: TGCAGCGTTGCGGACAGGGGATGGGATGCTTTCTTT
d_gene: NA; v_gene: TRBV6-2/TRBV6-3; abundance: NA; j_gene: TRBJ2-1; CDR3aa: CASSYFTRNNEQFF; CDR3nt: TGTGCCAGCAGTTACTTTACACGGAACAATGAGCAGTTCTTC
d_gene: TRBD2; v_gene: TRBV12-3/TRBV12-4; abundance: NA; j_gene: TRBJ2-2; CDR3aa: CASRTSGGATGELFF; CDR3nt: TGTGCCAGCAGGACTAGCGGGGGGGCCACCGGGGAGCTGTTTTTT
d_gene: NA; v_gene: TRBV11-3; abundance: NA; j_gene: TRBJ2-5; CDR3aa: CASSITGSGETQYF; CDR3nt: TGTGCCAGCAGCATCACAGGGTCAGGAGAGACCCAGTACTTC
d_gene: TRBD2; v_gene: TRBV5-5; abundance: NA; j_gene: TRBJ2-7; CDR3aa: CASGLAESSYNEQYF; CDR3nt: TGTGCCAGCGGACTAGCGGAGAGCTCCTACAATGAGCAGTACTTC
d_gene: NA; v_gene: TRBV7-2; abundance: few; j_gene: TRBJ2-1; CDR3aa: CASSLARGLAGSSYNEQFF; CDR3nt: TGTGCCAGCAGCTTAGCACGAGGATTGGCAGGGAGCTCCTACAATGAGCAGTTCTTC
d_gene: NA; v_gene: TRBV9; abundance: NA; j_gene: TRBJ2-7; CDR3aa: CASSAVNSGYNEQYF; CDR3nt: TGTGCCAGCAGCGCAGTCAATAGCGGCTACAATGAGCAGTACTTC
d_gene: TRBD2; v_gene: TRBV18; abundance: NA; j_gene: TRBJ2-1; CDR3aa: CASSPGGLAGPYNEQFF; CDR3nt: TGTGCCAGCTCACCAGGGGGACTAGCGGGACCCTACAATGAGCAGTTCTTC
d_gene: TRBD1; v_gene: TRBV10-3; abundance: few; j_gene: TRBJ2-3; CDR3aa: CATRTGQADTQYF; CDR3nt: TGTGCCACCAGGACAGGGCAAGCAGATACGCAGTATTTT
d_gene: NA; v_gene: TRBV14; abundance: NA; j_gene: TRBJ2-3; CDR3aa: CASSQGLRADSTDTQYF; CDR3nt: TGTGCCAGCAGCCAAGGGCTTCGGGCGGACAGCACAGATACGCAGTATTTT
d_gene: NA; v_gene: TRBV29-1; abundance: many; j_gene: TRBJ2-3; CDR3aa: CSVEDGRTVSTDTQYF; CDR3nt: TGCAGCGTTGAAGACGGACGGACAGTTAGCACAGATACGCAGTATTTT
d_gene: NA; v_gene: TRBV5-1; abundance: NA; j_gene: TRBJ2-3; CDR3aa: CASSLAVAFGTDTQYF; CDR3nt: TGCGCCAGCAGCTTGGCCGTAGCGTTTGGCACAGATACGCAGTATTTT
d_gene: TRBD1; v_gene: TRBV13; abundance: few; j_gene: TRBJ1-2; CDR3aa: CASREGGIYGYTF; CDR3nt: TGTGCCAGCCGAGAAGGGGGCATCTATGGCTACACCTTC
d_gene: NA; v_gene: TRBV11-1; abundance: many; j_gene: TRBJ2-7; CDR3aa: CASSFGANYEQYF; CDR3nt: TGTGCCAGCAGCTTCGGCGCCAACTACGAGCAGTACTTC
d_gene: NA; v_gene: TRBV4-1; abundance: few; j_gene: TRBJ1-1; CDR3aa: CASSRITTVNTEAFF; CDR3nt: TGCGCCAGCAGCCGTATAACAACGGTGAACACTGAAGCTTTCTTT
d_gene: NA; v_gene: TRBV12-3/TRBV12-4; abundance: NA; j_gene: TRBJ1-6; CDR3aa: CASSSGSALIGSPLHF; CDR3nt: TGTGCCAGCAGTTCAGGGTCGGCGTTAATAGGATCACCCCTCCACTTT
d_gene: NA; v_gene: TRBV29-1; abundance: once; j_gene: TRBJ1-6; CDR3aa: CSVLGSYNSPLHF; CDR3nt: TGCAGCGTTCTAGGGTCCTATAATTCACCCCTCCACTTT
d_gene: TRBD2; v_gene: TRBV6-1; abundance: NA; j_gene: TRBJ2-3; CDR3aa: CASSERPSPPLATSTDTRYF; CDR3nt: TGTGCCAGCAGTGAACGCCCCTCTCCGCCACTAGCGACTAGCACAGATACGCGGTATTTT
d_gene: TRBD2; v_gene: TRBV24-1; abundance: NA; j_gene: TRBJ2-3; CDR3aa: CATSDFPGLGSTDTQYF; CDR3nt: TGTGCCACCAGTGATTTTCCGGGACTAGGAAGCACAGATACGCAGTATTTT
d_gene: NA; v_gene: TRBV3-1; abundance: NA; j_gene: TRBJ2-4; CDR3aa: CASSHDGFVKNIQYF; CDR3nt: TGTGCCAGCAGCCATGACGGCTTTGTCAAAAACATTCAGTACTTC
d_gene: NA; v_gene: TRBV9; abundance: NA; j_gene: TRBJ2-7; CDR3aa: CASSPSGTSGEQYF; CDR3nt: TGTGCCAGCAGCCCCTCCGGGACTTCCGGCGAGCAGTACTTC
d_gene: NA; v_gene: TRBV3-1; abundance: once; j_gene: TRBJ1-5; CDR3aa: CATEEGNNQPQHF; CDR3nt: TGTGCCACCGAGGAAGGAAACAATCAGCCCCAGCATTTT
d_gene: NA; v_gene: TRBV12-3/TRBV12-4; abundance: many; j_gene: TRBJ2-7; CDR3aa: CASSLRQYEQYF; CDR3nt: TGTGCCAGCAGTTTAAGGCAGTACGAGCAGTACTTC
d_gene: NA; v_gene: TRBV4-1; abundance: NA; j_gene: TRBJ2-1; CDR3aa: CASSQDRISGYNEQFF; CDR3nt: TGCGCCAGCAGCCAAGATCGAATTAGCGGATACAATGAGCAGTTCTTC
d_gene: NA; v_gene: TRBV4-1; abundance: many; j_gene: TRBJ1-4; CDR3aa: CASSRYNEKLFF; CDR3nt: TGCGCCAGCAGCCGCTACAATGAAAAACTGTTTTTT
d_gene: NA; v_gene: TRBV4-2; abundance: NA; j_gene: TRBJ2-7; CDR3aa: CASSQVERYEQYF; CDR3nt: TGTGCCAGCAGCCAAGTAGAGCGCTACGAGCAGTACTTC
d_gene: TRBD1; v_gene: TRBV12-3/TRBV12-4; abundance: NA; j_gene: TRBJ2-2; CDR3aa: CASRRQGAAGELFF; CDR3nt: TGTGCCAGCAGACGACAGGGGGCAGCCGGGGAGCTGTTTTTT
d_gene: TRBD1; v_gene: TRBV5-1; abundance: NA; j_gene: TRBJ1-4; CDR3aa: CASSWTGLANEKLFF; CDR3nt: TGCGCCAGCAGCTGGACAGGGCTCGCTAATGAAAAACTGTTTTTT
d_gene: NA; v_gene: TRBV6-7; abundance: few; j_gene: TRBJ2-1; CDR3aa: CASSRDRGKGAYNEQFF; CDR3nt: TGTGCCAGCAGTCGAGATAGGGGGAAGGGCGCCTACAATGAGCAGTTCTTC
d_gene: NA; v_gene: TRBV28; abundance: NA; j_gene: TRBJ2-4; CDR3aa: CASSGPPANIQYF; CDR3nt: TGTGCCAGCAGCGGACCCCCGGCGAACATTCAGTACTTC